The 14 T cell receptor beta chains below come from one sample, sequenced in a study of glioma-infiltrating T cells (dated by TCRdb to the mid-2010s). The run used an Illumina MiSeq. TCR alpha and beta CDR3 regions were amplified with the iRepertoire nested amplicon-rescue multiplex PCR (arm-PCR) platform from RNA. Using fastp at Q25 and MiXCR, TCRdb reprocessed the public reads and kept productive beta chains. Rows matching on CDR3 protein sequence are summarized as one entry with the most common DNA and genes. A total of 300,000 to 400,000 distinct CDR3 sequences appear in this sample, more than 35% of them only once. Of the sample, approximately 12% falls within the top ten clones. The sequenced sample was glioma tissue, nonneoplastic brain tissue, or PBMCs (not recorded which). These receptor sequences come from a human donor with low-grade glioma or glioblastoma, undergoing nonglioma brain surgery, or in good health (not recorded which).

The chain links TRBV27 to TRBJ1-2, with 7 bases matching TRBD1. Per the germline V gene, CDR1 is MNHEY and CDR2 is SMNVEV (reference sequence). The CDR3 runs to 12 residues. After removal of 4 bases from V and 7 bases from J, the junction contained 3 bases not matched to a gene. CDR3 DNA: TGTGCCAGCAGTTCGACAGGGTCTGGCTACACCTTC. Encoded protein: CASSSTGSGYTF.

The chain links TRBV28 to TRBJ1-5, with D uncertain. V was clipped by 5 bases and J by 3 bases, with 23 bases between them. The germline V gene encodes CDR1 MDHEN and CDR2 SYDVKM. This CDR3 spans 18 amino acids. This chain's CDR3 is CASSGVLTGLLYNQPQHF. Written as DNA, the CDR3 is TGTGCCAGCAGTGGGGTACTGACTGGGCTATTATACAATCAGCCCCAGCATTTT.

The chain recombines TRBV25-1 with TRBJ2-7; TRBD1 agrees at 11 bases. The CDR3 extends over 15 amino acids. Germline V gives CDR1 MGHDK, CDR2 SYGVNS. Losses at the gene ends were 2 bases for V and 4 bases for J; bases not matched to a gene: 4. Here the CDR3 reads CASSETGTGGYEQYF. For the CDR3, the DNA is TGTGCCAGCAGTGAAACCGGGACAGGGGGGTACGAGCAGTACTTC.

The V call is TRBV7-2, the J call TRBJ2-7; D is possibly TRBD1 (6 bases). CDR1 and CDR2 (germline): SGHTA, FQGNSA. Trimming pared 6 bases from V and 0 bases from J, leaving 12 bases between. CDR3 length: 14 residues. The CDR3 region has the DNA TGTGCCAGCAGTCGGGACATCTTCTCCTACGAGCAGTACTTC. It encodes CASSRDIFSYEQYF. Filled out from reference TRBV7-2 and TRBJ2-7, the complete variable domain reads GAGVSQSPSNKVTEKGKDVELRCDPISGHTALYWYRQSLGQGLEFLIYFQGNSAPDKSGLPSDRFSAERTGGSVSTLTIQRTQQEDSAVYLCASSRDIFSYEQYFGPGTRLTVT.

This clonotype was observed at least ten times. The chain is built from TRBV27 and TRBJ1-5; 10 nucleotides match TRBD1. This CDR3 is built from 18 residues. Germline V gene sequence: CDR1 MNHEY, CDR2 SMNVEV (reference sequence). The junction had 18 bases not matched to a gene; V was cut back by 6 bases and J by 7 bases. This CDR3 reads CASSPLGSRTGGEQPQHF. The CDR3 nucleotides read TGTGCCAGCAGCCCACTGGGGTCAAGGACAGGGGGAGAACAGCCCCAGCATTTT.

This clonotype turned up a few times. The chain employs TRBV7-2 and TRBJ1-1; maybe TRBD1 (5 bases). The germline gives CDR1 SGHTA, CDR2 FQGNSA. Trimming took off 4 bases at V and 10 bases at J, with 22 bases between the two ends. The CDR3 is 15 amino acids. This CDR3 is CASSSGGAGARGAFF. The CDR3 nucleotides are TGTGCCAGCAGCTCTGGAGGGGCCGGGGCGCGAGGAGCTTTCTTT.

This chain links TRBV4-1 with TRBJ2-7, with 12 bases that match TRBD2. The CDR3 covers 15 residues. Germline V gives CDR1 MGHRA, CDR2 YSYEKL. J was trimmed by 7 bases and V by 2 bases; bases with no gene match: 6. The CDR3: CASSQLAGGPREQYF. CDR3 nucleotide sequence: TGCGCCAGCAGCCAACTAGCGGGAGGGCCTAGGGAGCAGTACTTC.

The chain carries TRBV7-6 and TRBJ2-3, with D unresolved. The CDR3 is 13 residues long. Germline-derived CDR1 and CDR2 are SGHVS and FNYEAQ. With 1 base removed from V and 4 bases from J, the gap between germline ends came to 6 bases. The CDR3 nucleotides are TGTGCCAGCAGCTTAGGGGATCCAGATACGCAGTATTTT. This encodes CASSLGDPDTQYF.

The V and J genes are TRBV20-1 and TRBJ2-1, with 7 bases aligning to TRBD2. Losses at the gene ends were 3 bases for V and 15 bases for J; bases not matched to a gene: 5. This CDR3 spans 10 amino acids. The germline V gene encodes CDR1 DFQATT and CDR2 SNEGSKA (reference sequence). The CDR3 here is CSARGGRLFF. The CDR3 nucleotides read TGCAGTGCTAGGGGCGGGAGACTGTTCTTC.

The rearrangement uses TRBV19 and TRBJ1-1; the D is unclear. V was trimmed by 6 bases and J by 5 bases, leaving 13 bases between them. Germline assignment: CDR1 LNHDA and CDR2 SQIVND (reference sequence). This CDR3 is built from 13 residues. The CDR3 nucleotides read TGTGCCAGTAGATTAGGTCTTTTGACTGAAGCTTTCTTT. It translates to CASRLGLLTEAFF.

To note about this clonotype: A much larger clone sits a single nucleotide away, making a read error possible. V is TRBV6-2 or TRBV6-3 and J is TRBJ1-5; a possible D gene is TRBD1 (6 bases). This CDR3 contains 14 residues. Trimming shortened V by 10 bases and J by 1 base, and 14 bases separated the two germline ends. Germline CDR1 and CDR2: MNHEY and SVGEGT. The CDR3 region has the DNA TGTGCCACGGGACATGGGCTAAGCAATCAGCCCCAGCATTTT. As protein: CATGHGLSNQPQHF.

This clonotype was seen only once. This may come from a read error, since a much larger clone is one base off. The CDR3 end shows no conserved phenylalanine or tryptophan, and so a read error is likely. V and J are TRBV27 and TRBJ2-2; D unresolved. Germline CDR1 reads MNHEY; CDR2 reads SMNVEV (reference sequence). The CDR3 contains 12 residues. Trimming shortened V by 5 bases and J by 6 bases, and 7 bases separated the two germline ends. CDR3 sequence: CASSPGPGELFL. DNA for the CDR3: TGTGCCAGCAGTCCAGGACCCGGGGAGCTGTTTCTT.

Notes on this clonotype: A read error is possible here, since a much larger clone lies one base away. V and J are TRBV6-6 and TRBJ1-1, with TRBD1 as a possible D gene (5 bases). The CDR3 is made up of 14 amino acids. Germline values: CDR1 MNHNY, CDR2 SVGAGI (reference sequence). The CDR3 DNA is TGTGCCAGCATCATCCGCCTTGCGGACACTAAAGCTTTCTTT. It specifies CASIIRLADTKAFF.

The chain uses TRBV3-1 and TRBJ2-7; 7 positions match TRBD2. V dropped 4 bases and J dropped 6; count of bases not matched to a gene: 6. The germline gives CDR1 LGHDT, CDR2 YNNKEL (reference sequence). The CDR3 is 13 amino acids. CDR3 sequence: CASSLRDYPEQYF. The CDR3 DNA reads TGTGCCAGCAGCCTAAGGGACTACCCCGAGCAGTACTTC.